This section outlines one T cell receptor beta chain sequence together with its context. No cognate antigen has been identified for it. Per-nucleotide qualities are absent, and no much larger clonotype sits a single base away. The source of the sample is a study of blood T cell repertoires in COVID-19 (TCRdb year 2020). Study-level background: Collaborator samples came from the United States, Italy and Spain and covered acute and convalescent phases of COVID-19. The repertoires were made available in a free public database intended to serve as a resource for research on the immune response to SARS-CoV-2. Subjects who had been exposed to COVID-19, were actively infected with it, or had recovered from it provided the deeply sampled blood TCRbeta repertoires that made up the dataset. The material from the prospective study consisted of cDNA or gDNA derived from T cells, B-cell-depleted T cells, or PBMCs. Samples were obtained from the ongoing ImmuneRACE study (first 160 participants) and from over 1,000 subjects provided by 6 global collaborators. HLA class I and class II types, where available, came from metadata supplied by the sample provider rather than from assay-based typing. Nearly every sample came with metadata listing a de-identified subject ID, COVID-19 status, age in years and sex. General study outcomes and caveats: How much clinical and demographic metadata was included differed by source and by participant, and the metadata was provided uncurated.

TCRbeta CDR3 regions were amplified from genomic DNA by means of the immunoSEQ Assay, a bias-controlled multiplex PCR. As for the original processing: Nucleated cell counts per sample were estimated from amplification of reference gene primers within the assay. Sequence reads were collapsed and filtered to measure the absolute abundance of every unique TCRbeta CDR3 rearrangement. Productive Simpson clonality was computed per sample as the square root of Simpson's diversity index over productive rearrangements. TCRdb mirrors the immuneACCESS table, restricted to in-frame sequences. Some clones are absent from its copies; in checked studies, under half trace to an unresolved V gene, and the reason for the others is unknown. V, J and clone size reflect that table, while D and trimming were determined from the DNA. In all, the sample holds around 160,000 clones, and around nine tenths of those were seen once. 2% to 2.5% of the sample is in the top ten clones.

The cysteine opens and the phenylalanine closes a CDR3 of 17 amino acids. CDR3 DNA only is kept here, 51 bases in frame from base 1. From a lookup of the germline V gene, CDR1 and CDR2 are MGHRA and YSYEKL. V has 2 bases trimmed and J has 6 bases trimmed; junction bases matching no gene number 10. Each collaborating institution followed its own protocols to collect whole blood in K2EDTA tubes. For TCRbeta analysis, collaborators shipped samples as frozen whole blood, isolated PBMCs, or DNA extracted from either of those sample types. The sequence joins TRBV4-1 to TRBJ2-1, and 10 junctional nucleotides match TRBD2. Sequenced material: peripheral blood. The TCR sequence derives from a human donor in a cohort sampled during active COVID-19. The DNA is TGCGCCAGCAGCCAAACCCGACTAGCGGGCGACCCCAATGAGCAGTTCTTC. Its coded protein is CASSQTRLAGDPNEQFF.